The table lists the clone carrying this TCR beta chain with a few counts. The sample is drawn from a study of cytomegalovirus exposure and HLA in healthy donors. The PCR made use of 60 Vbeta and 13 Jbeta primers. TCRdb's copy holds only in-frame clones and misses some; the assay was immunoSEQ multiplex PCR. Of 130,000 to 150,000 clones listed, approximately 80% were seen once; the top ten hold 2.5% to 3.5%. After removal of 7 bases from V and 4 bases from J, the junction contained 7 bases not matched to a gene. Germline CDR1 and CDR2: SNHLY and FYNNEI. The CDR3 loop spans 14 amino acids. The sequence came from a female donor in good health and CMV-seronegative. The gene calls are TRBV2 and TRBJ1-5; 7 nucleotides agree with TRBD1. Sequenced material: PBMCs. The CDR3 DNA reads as TGTGCCAGCACCTACTCCAGGGGGAATCAGCCCCAGCATTTT. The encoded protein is CASTYSRGNQPQHF.